Sequencing of this T cell receptor beta chain was carried out in a study of T cells in Graves' hyperthyroidism and ophthalmopathy. Regions amplified from RNA transcripts were the TCR beta CDR3 regions. HTBI primers drove first-round RT-PCR of the TCR CDR3. TCRdb recomputed calls from the multiplex PCR reads with MiXCR, one row per CDR3 protein. The sample lists hundreds of thousands of distinct CDR3 sequences; over 12% were seen once. Notes on the study in general: Before onset, ophthalmopathy was predicted by the model a median approximately 6.5 months earlier. Most clonotypes that expanded in the thyroid above 0.001 also showed up in blood.

The sample holds many counts of this clonotype. The antigen is not known. This CDR3 is 15 amino acids long. Germline V gene sequence: CDR1 SGHVS, CDR2 FQNEAQ. Trimming removed 1 base from V and 6 bases from J, with 13 bases in between. The origin of this receptor is a man between 18 and 35 years old with Graves' ophthalmopathy. Sequencing input: blood. This chain links TRBV7-8 with TRBJ2-1; a possible D gene is TRBD2 (6 bases). DNA of the CDR3: TGTGCCAGCAGCTTAGGTGGGGGGACGGGCAATGAGCAGTTCTTC. Protein sequence: CASSLGGGTGNEQFF.